The 18 T cell receptor beta chains presented below share a single source sample, sequenced in a study of OX40 agonist ivuxolimab in advanced cancers. Profiled with immunoSEQ multiplex PCR; TCRdb holds only in-frame clones, not every one. The sample consists of about 70,000 clones, 85% to 90% of them appearing once. The specimen comprised CD4+ or CD8+ T cells sorted from blood, sampled in a trial of the OX40 agonist ivuxolimab. These receptors were taken from an adult with an advanced solid tumor such as melanoma, head and neck, liver or kidney cancer.

The rearrangement uses TRBV18 and TRBJ2-5; TRBD1 is a possible D gene (5 bases). The CDR3 spans 12 residues. Trimming took 8 bases from V and 5 from J, leaving 12 bases between them. Germline V CDR1 and CDR2: KGHSH, LQKENI. CDR3 loop: CASRNWGETQYF. CDR3 nucleotides: TGTGCCAGCCGTAATTGGGGCGAGACCCAGTACTTC.

V gene TRBV27 combines with J gene TRBJ2-7; 8 bases match TRBD1. Losses at the gene ends were 1 base for V and 3 bases for J; bases not matched to a gene: 2. This CDR3 has 14 amino acids. Looked up from germline, CDR1 is MNHEY and CDR2 is SMNVEV (reference sequence). CDR3 sequence reads: CASSLFGQGYEQYF. For the CDR3, the DNA is TGTGCCAGCAGTTTATTTGGACAGGGCTACGAGCAGTACTTC.

For this clone: The germline gene is not matched at one end of the junction; a read error may be the cause. This chain connects TRBV5-4 to TRBJ1-1, with D tentatively TRBD1 (5 bases). Germline CDR1 and CDR2: SGHNT and YYREEE (reference sequence). The CDR3 contains 19 residues. The CDR3 region is CASTLGRPLPGIRDTEAFF. In DNA, the CDR3 is TGTGCCAGCACCTTGGGACGGCCCTTGCCCGGGATTCGGGACACTGAAGCTTTCTTT.

The V gene is TRBV4-1, the J gene TRBJ1-2, with a tentative D call TRBD1 (5 bases). Between the trimmed V and J ends, which lost 4 bases and 0 bases, there was a span of 15 bases. CDR3 size: 16 residues. The germline gives CDR1 MGHRA, CDR2 YSYEKL. CDR3 nucleotides: TGCGCCAGCAGCCTAACCTCACAGACAGCTAACTATGGCTACACCTTC. Residues: CASSLTSQTANYGYTF.

The gene calls are TRBV27 and TRBJ1-5; D ambiguous. The germline V and J ends were trimmed by 9 bases and 7 bases, with 13 bases remaining between them. Germline V gene data show CDR1 as MNHEY and CDR2 as SMNVEV (reference sequence). The CDR3 extends over 12 amino acids. CDR3 in amino acids: CASSPTGQPQHF. CDR3 coding DNA: TGTGCCAGTTCCCCGACCGGACAGCCCCAGCATTTT.

This sequence joins TRBV2 and TRBJ1-1; TRBD1 is a possible D gene (5 bases). This CDR3 has 14 residues. V shed 5 bases and J shed 3 bases, with 13 bases lying between them. CDR1 is SNHLY and CDR2 is FYNNEI in the germline V gene. In DNA, the CDR3 is TGTGCCAGCAGTCCTGACAGCGGTGACACTGAAGCTTTCTTT. Residues: CASSPDSGDTEAFF.

This clone was detected only once. The chain couples TRBV7-6 to TRBJ1-1, with D tentatively TRBD1 (6 bases). This CDR3 region has 12 residues. V was clipped by 5 bases and J by 4 bases, with 8 bases between them. Per the germline V gene, CDR1 is SGHVS and CDR2 is FNYEAQ. CDR3 DNA sequence: TGTGCCAGCAGCCCAGGGGCCACTGAAGCTTTCTTT. Its translation is CASSPGATEAFF.

This sequence joins TRBV11-2 and TRBJ2-3, with TRBD1 matching over 10 bases. Germline CDR1 is SGHAT and CDR2 is FQNNGV. Trimming cost V 1 base and J 5 bases; bases outside gene matches: 9. The CDR3 extends over 17 amino acids. Written as DNA, the CDR3 is TGTGCCAGCAGCTTAGCCTTAGCGGGACAGGGGAGAGATACGCAGTATTTT. Translating gives CASSLALAGQGRDTQYF.

The chain carries TRBV30 and TRBJ2-7; 7 bases agree with TRBD1. The CDR3 is 13 amino acids. V dropped 6 bases and J dropped 4; count of bases not matched to a gene: 9. Germline assignment: CDR1 GTSNPN and CDR2 SVGIG (reference sequence). CDR3 sequence: CACFGQEKYEQYF. CDR3 in DNA: TGTGCCTGTTTTGGACAGGAGAAATACGAGCAGTACTTC. Full variable domain (rest looked up from reference TRBV30 and TRBJ2-7): SQTIHQWPATLVQPVGSPLSLECTVEGTSNPNLYWYRQAAGRGLQLLFYSVGIGQISSEVPQNLSASRPQDRQFILSSKKLLLSDSGFYLCACFGQEKYEQYFGPGTRLTVT.

The V call is TRBV30, the J call TRBJ2-7, with D possibly TRBD1 on 7 matching bases. The length of the CDR3 is 12 residues. Trimming took 1 base from V and 6 from J, leaving 10 bases between them. CDR1 GTSNPN and CDR2 SVGIG come from the germline V gene (reference sequence). CDR3 DNA: TGTGCCTGGAGTGGACAGGGAGGCGAGCAGTACTTC. Amino acid sequence: CAWSGQGGEQYF.

The gene calls are TRBV6-1 and TRBJ2-7; no firm D call. From germline, CDR1 is MNHNS and CDR2 SASEGT. This CDR3 contains 13 residues. V was clipped by 4 bases and J by 2 bases, with 9 bases between them. CDR3 DNA sequence: TGTGCCAGCAGTGTCGGCGGAGCCTACGAGCAGTACTTC. Translating it yields CASSVGGAYEQYF.

The rearrangement joins TRBV19 to TRBJ2-5; a weak D match, TRBD2 (5 bases). Germline V lookup: CDR1 LNHDA, CDR2 SQIVND (reference sequence). CDR3 length equals 14 residues. Trimming removed 5 bases at V and 4 bases at J, with 14 bases between. The CDR3 DNA reads TGTGCCAGTAGTCCCCGAGGGATGGGAGAGACCCAGTACTTC. Amino acid sequence: CASSPRGMGETQYF. The variable domain in full, completed from reference TRBV19 and TRBJ2-5, reads DGGITQSPKYLFRKEGQNVTLSCEQNLNHDAMYWYRQDPGQGLRLIYYSQIVNDFQKGDIAEGYSVSREKKESFPLTVTSAQKNPTAFYLCASSPRGMGETQYFGPGTRLLVL.

The chain employs TRBV2 and TRBJ1-1; no firm D call. Germline values: CDR1 SNHLY, CDR2 FYNNEI. The ends were cut back, 10 bases at V and 0 bases at J, with 9 bases in the middle. The CDR3 contains 12 residues. The CDR3 here is CAIGRMNTEAFF. For the CDR3, the DNA is TGTGCCATAGGACGGATGAACACTGAAGCTTTCTTT.

The sample holds one count of this clone. V usage is TRBV7-8 and J usage is TRBJ2-7, with a possible D match to TRBD2 (6 bases). The V and J ends lost 3 bases and 4 bases respectively, with 13 bases between them. This CDR3 has 14 amino acids. Germline-derived CDR1 and CDR2 are SGHVS and FQNEAQ. The CDR3 DNA is TGTGCCAGCAGCTTGGGTGGGACTTCGTACGAGCAGTACTTC. Translating it yields CASSLGGTSYEQYF. Based on the CDR3 plus reference TRBV7-8 and TRBJ2-7, the full variable domain is GAGVSQSPRYKVAKRGQDVALRCDPISGHVSLFWYQQALGQGPEFLTYFQNEAQLDKSGLPSDRFFAERPEGSVSTLKIQRTQQEDSAVYLCASSLGGTSYEQYFGPGTRLTVT.

V and J are TRBV12-5 and TRBJ1-1, with D unresolved. The CDR3 has 11 amino acids. V was shortened by 5 bases and J by 4 bases, with 5 bases between the two germline ends. Germline V lookup: CDR1 LGHNT, CDR2 FRNRAP. The CDR3 region is CASGPGTEAFF. The CDR3, as DNA: TGTGCTAGTGGTCCCGGCACTGAAGCTTTCTTT.

J is TRBJ2-3 and V is TRBV30; TRBD2 matches at 9 bases. The CDR3 spans 14 residues. The V gene's germline CDR1 is GTSNPN and CDR2 SVGIG (reference sequence). Trimming cost V 0 bases and J 4 bases; bases outside gene matches: 2. CDR3 nucleotides: TGTGCCTGGAGTGTTAGCGGGAGTTCAGATACGCAGTATTTT. It codes for CAWSVSGSSDTQYF.

This rearrangement joins TRBV9 to TRBJ2-5; 9 nucleotides align to TRBD1. CDR1 and CDR2 from the germline V gene are SGDLS and YYNGEE. Trimming cost V 3 bases and J 5 bases; bases outside gene matches: 8. This CDR3 comprises 15 residues. This CDR3 reads CASSEGQGMLETQYF. CDR3 sequence (DNA): TGTGCCAGCAGCGAAGGACAGGGGATGTTGGAGACCCAGTACTTC.

The chain carries TRBV25-1 and TRBJ2-2, with 8 bases fitting TRBD2. The CDR3 is made up of 15 amino acids. Germline V gene sequence: CDR1 MGHDK, CDR2 SYGVNS. Germline trimming cut 8 bases from V and 7 bases from J; bases unmatched to any gene: 12. As DNA, the CDR3 is TGTGCCAGCCTGGGCAGCGGGAGAGCTGGCGGGGAGCTGTTTTTT. It specifies CASLGSGRAGGELFF.